Below, one T cell receptor (beta chain) is given with its context. Its specific antigen is unknown. Per-nucleotide qualities are absent, and no much larger clonotype sits a single base away. Additional DNA sequences in this sample encode the identical CDR3. The collaborating institutions used their own protocols to collect whole blood in K2EDTA tubes. For TCRbeta analysis, collaborators shipped samples in one of three forms: frozen whole blood, isolated PBMCs, or DNA extracted from either of those sample types. This sample is drawn from a study of blood T cell repertoires in COVID-19 (dated by TCRdb to 2020 to 2022). At the level of the whole study: Samples covering the acute and convalescent phases of COVID-19 were provided by collaborators in the United States, Italy and Spain. The material from the prospective study consisted of cDNA or gDNA derived from T cells, B-cell-depleted T cells, or PBMCs. Deeply sampled blood TCRbeta repertoires from subjects exposed to, actively infected with, or recovered from COVID-19 were included in the dataset. Nearly every sample came with metadata listing a de-identified subject ID, COVID-19 status, age in years and sex. The repertoires were released in a freely available public database intended as a resource for research on the immune response to SARS-CoV-2. Where available, HLA class I and class II types were obtained from metadata supplied by the sample provider rather than from assay-based typing. Samples were obtained from the ongoing ImmuneRACE study (first 160 participants) and from 1,200 or so subjects provided by 6 global collaborators.

Results the study describes overall, beyond this receptor: The amount of clinical and demographic metadata varied by source and participant and was provided uncurated.

The immunoSEQ Assay, a bias-controlled multiplex PCR, was used to amplify TCRbeta CDR3 regions from genomic DNA. Per the authors' processing: Nucleated cell counts per sample were estimated from amplification of reference gene primers within the assay. Sequence reads were collapsed and filtered to measure the absolute abundance of every unique TCRbeta CDR3 rearrangement. Productive Simpson clonality was computed per sample as the square root of Simpson's diversity index over productive rearrangements. Imported from immuneACCESS, the table was reduced by TCRdb to in-frame sequences with V and J called. These copies leave out some clones; in studies compared against another copy, an unresolved V gene accounts for under half, and the cause of the remainder is not known. V, J and clone size were drawn from that table, and D and trimming were deduced from the DNA. This sample gives 120,000 to 150,000 clones in total; around 87% of them show up just once. In total, the top ten clones hold roughly 5.4% of the sample.

This TCR derives from a human donor in a cohort sampled during active COVID-19. The sample was peripheral blood.

The CDR3 has the sequence CASSSDRGNQPQHF. The DNA is TGTGCCAGCAGTTCAGACAGGGGCAATCAGCCCCAGCATTTT. This sequence uses TRBV6-5 and TRBJ1-5, with 7 junctional bases fitting TRBD1. As encoded in the germline V gene, CDR1 is MNHEY while CDR2 is SVGAGI. Trimming accounts for 4 bases at V and 2 bases at J, while the number of junction bases matched to no gene is 2. The CDR3 measures 14 amino acids from cysteine to phenylalanine. The only DNA kept is the CDR3, 42 bases in frame from the first base.